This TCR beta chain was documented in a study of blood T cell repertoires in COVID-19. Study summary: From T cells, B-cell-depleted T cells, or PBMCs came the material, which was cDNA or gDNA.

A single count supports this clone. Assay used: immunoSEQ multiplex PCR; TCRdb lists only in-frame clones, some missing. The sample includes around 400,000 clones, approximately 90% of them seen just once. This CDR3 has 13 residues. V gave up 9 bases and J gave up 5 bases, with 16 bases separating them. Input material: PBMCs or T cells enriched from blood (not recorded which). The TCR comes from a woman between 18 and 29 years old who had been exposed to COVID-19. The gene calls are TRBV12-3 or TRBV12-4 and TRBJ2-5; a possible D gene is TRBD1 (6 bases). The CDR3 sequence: CASRQELGETQYF. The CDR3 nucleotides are TGTGCCAGTAGACAGGAACTAGGGGAGACCCAGTACTTC.